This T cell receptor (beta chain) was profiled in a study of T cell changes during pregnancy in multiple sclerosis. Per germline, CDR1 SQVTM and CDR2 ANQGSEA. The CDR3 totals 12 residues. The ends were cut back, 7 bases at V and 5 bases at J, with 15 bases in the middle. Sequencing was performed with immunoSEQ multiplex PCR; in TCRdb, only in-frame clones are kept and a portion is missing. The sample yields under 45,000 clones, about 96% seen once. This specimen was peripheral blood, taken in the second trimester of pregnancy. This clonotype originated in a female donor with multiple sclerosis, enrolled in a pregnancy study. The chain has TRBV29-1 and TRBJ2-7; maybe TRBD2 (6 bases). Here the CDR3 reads CSAKEGNNEQYF. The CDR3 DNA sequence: TGCAGCGCTAAGGAGGGGAACAACGAGCAGTACTTC.